Presented here are 22 T cell receptor beta chains from one specimen sequenced in a study of cytomegalovirus exposure and HLA in healthy donors. A multiplex PCR was run with 60 Vbeta primers and 13 Jbeta primers. Sequencing used immunoSEQ multiplex PCR; TCRdb keeps in-frame clones, though not all of them. The sample has 150,000 to 200,000 clones; roughly 80% are singletons. The sequencing sample was made of PBMCs. Every receptor here comes from a man between 18 and 29 years old in good health and CMV-seronegative.

The rearrangement links TRBV15 to TRBJ1-4, with TRBD1 matching 9 bases. V dropped 0 bases and J dropped 9; count of bases not matched to a gene: 5. There are 15 residues in the CDR3. Germline CDR1 and CDR2: LNHNV and YYDKDF (reference sequence). The CDR3, as DNA: TGTGCCACCAGCAGAGATTGGGACAGGGTACAAAAACTGTTTTTT. It codes for CATSRDWDRVQKLFF.

The chain joins TRBV10-3 to TRBJ2-2; TRBD1 agrees at 7 bases. CDR3 length: 14 residues. The V and J ends lost 6 bases and 3 bases, in that order; junction bases with no gene match: 4. Germline CDR1 and CDR2: ENHRY and SYGVKD. The CDR3 sequence is CAISRQGDTGELFF. CDR3 DNA sequence: TGTGCCATCAGCCGACAGGGAGACACCGGGGAGCTGTTTTTT.

The rearrangement links TRBV7-9 to TRBJ2-1; unclear D gene. Trimming removed 4 bases at V and 0 bases at J, with 13 bases between. The CDR3 runs to 16 residues. Per germline, CDR1 SEHNR and CDR2 FQNEAQ (reference sequence). For the CDR3, the DNA is TGTGCCAGCAGCTCCCTTTCCCTTAGCTCCTACAATGAGCAGTTCTTC. Translated, it gives CASSSLSLSSYNEQFF.

J is TRBJ2-2 and V is TRBV27; 9 bases are shared with TRBD1. Germline V gene lookup returns CDR1 MNHEY and CDR2 SMNVEV (reference sequence). V lost 6 bases and J lost 4; bases outside the gene matches: 12. This CDR3 has 17 residues. DNA of the CDR3: TGTGCCAGCAGCTTCGGACAGGGGCCCGTGGGCACCGGGGAGCTGTTTTTT. Its translation is CASSFGQGPVGTGELFF.

The CDR3 reads CAWSVGAELYEQYF. Written as DNA, the CDR3 is TGTGCCTGGAGTGTTGGAGCGGAGCTCTACGAGCAGTACTTC. The genes are TRBV30 and TRBJ2-7, with D maybe TRBD2 (5 bases). CDR3 size: 14 residues. The V gene's germline CDR1 is GTSNPN and CDR2 SVGIG (reference sequence). The V end lost 0 bases, the J end lost 3 bases, and 12 bases lay between the germline ends. The variable domain in full, completed from reference TRBV30 and TRBJ2-7, reads SQTIHQWPATLVQPVGSPLSLECTVEGTSNPNLYWYRQAAGRGLQLLFYSVGIGQISSEVPQNLSASRPQDRQFILSSKKLLLSDSGFYLCAWSVGAELYEQYFGPGTRLTVT.

This chain joins TRBV27 and TRBJ2-1; D remains ambiguous. The germline CDR1 and CDR2 sequences are MNHEY and SMNVEV (reference sequence). Trimming removed 7 bases at V and 10 bases at J, with 14 bases between. The CDR3 sequence is 12 residues long. CDR3 nucleotides: TGTGCCAGCACCCACGGGTCGGCCGAGCAGTTCTTC. It codes for CASTHGSAEQFF.

The chain carries TRBV30 and TRBJ2-7; 11 nucleotides line up with TRBD1. The CDR3 loop spans 13 amino acids. V trimming: 3 bases; J trimming: 5 bases; junction bases outside the gene matches: 3. Germline CDR1 and CDR2: GTSNPN and SVGIG (reference sequence). DNA of the CDR3: TGTGCCTGGAGGGACAGGGGGCAGGACGAGCAGTACTTC. Protein: CAWRDRGQDEQYF. Full variable domain (remainder filled in from reference TRBV30 and TRBJ2-7): SQTIHQWPATLVQPVGSPLSLECTVEGTSNPNLYWYRQAAGRGLQLLFYSVGIGQISSEVPQNLSASRPQDRQFILSSKKLLLSDSGFYLCAWRDRGQDEQYFGPGTRLTVT.

J is TRBJ2-2 and V is TRBV29-1; 9 bases line up with TRBD1. Per germline, CDR1 SQVTM and CDR2 ANQGSEA. The V gene end was trimmed by 6 bases and the J gene end by 5 bases; junction bases not matched to a gene: 7. The CDR3 is 14 residues long. In DNA form, the CDR3 reads TGCAGCGTGCGGGACAGGGTAGGGACCGGGGAGCTGTTTTTT. It translates to CSVRDRVGTGELFF.

This chain connects TRBV5-4 to TRBJ2-4, with D possibly TRBD1 on 6 matching bases. Trimming pared 4 bases from V and 0 bases from J, leaving 11 bases between. The CDR3 is 15 residues long. Germline-derived CDR1 and CDR2 are SGHNT and YYREEE (reference sequence). The CDR3 region is CASSAQGEAKNIQYF. DNA for the CDR3: TGTGCCAGCAGCGCACAGGGAGAAGCCAAAAACATTCAGTACTTC. Together with reference TRBV5-4 and TRBJ2-4, the CDR3 gives the full variable domain: ETGVTQSPTHLIKTRGQQVTLRCSSQSGHNTVSWYQQALGQGPQFIFQYYREEENGRGNFPPRFSGLQFPNYSSELNVNALELDDSALYLCASSAQGEAKNIQYFGAGTRLSVL.

This CDR3 reads CASSGGHQSSYNSPLHF. Written as DNA, the CDR3 is TGTGCCAGCAGCGGGGGACATCAGAGCTCCTATAATTCACCCCTCCACTTT. V and J are TRBV9 and TRBJ1-6; a weak D match, TRBD1 (6 bases). The CDR3 sequence is 17 residues long. The germline V and J ends were trimmed by 3 bases and 0 bases, with 13 bases remaining between them. CDR1 and CDR2 from the germline V gene are SGDLS and YYNGEE.

In this sample, this clone turned up a few times. The gene calls are TRBV9 and TRBJ1-4; tentatively, D is TRBD1 (6 bases). This CDR3 contains 14 residues. Trimming left V 4 bases short and J 5 bases short, with 12 bases between. The germline CDR1 and CDR2 sequences are SGDLS and YYNGEE. The CDR3 DNA is TGTGCCAGCAGCAAAACGACAGGAAATGAAAAACTGTTTTTT. It translates to CASSKTTGNEKLFF.

The V gene is TRBV4-3, the J gene TRBJ2-3, with TRBD2 matching over 7 bases. Losses at the gene ends were 1 base for V and 6 bases for J; bases not matched to a gene: 10. The CDR3 length is 16 residues. The germline V gene encodes CDR1 LGHNA and CDR2 YSLEER. CDR3 region: CASSQVPRDYQDTQYF. In nucleotides, the CDR3 is TGCGCCAGCAGCCAAGTCCCCCGGGACTACCAGGATACGCAGTATTTT.

The chain links TRBV19 to TRBJ1-5; 7 positions agree with TRBD1. After removal of 5 bases from V and 4 bases from J, the junction contained 5 bases not matched to a gene. This CDR3 region has 14 residues. CDR1 LNHDA and CDR2 SQIVND come from the germline V gene (reference sequence). CDR3 bases: TGTGCCAGTAGTTCCCGGGACAGTAATCAGCCCCAGCATTTT. Protein product: CASSSRDSNQPQHF.

The V call is TRBV19, the J call TRBJ2-1; TRBD2 might be the D (6 bases). The CDR3 is made up of 15 amino acids. The germline V gene has CDR1 LNHDA and CDR2 SQIVND (reference sequence). V was trimmed by 3 bases and J by 5 bases, leaving 14 bases between them. The CDR3 region is CASSIREDLNNEQFF. DNA for the CDR3: TGTGCCAGTAGTATTAGGGAGGACCTAAACAATGAGCAGTTCTTC.

V and J are TRBV9 and TRBJ1-5; 8 bases fit TRBD1. Germline CDR1 and CDR2: SGDLS and YYNGEE. V was clipped by 5 bases and J by 7 bases; unmatched bases: 2. This CDR3 is 12 amino acids long. The CDR3 coding sequence is TGTGCCAGCAGACAGGGGGGCCAGCCCCAGCATTTT. Its protein product is CASRQGGQPQHF. Looking up the rest from reference TRBV9 and TRBJ1-5 gives the full variable domain: DSGVTQTPKHLITATGQRVTLRCSPRSGDLSVYWYQQSLDQGLQFLIQYYNGEERAKGNILERFSAQQFPDLHSELNLSSLELGDSALYFCASRQGGQPQHFGDGTRLSIL.

The chain couples TRBV9 to TRBJ1-4, with 8 nucleotides matching TRBD1. The CDR3 length is 12 residues. CDR1 is SGDLS, CDR2 YYNGEE, per germline. The ends lost 3 bases at V and 13 bases at J; junction bases unmatched: 5. The CDR3, as DNA: TGTGCCAGCAGCGCCGGGGGGACAGGACTGTTTTTT. It translates to CASSAGGTGLFF.

This chain joins TRBV7-2 and TRBJ2-7; D perhaps matches TRBD1 (6 bases). Germline V gene sequence: CDR1 SGHTA, CDR2 FQGNSA. This CDR3 is 16 amino acids long. V gave up 5 bases and J gave up 3 bases, with 20 bases separating them. The CDR3 sequence: CASSPRGGSRLYEQYF. DNA of the CDR3: TGTGCCAGCAGCCCCAGAGGGGGATCGCGTCTCTACGAGCAGTACTTC.

V and J are TRBV2 and TRBJ2-1, with 7 nucleotides matching TRBD1. J was trimmed by 15 bases and V by 6 bases; bases with no gene match: 14. Germline CDR1 is SNHLY and CDR2 is FYNNEI. The CDR3 is 13 residues long. The CDR3 DNA sequence: TGTGCCAGCAGCTCGACGCCTGACAGGGACCTGTTCTTC. Amino acid sequence: CASSSTPDRDLFF.

This clone was observed a few times. The chain recombines TRBV19 with TRBJ2-7; D uncertain. Trimming pared 3 bases from V and 0 bases from J, leaving 6 bases between. This CDR3 contains 13 residues. Germline V gene lookup returns CDR1 LNHDA and CDR2 SQIVND (reference sequence). The CDR3 reads CASSIYLSYEQYF. CDR3 coding DNA: TGTGCCAGTAGTATCTACCTCTCCTACGAGCAGTACTTC.

For the CDR3, the DNA is TGTGCCAGCAGCGTAGCCCCGAGGGGGGGCCGGGGTGAAAAACTGTTTTTT. The encoded protein is CASSVAPRGGRGEKLFF. This chain uses TRBV9 with TRBJ1-4; perhaps TRBD1 as D (6 bases). CDR1 and CDR2 (germline): SGDLS, YYNGEE. V lost 0 bases, J lost 7 bases, and 19 bases lay in between. This CDR3 spans 17 amino acids.

The chain is built from TRBV27 and TRBJ1-2; D is uncertain. The V end lost 6 bases, the J end lost 0 bases, and 20 bases lay between the germline ends. The CDR3 is 17 amino acids. CDR1 and CDR2 from the germline V gene are MNHEY and SMNVEV (reference sequence). The CDR3 loop is CASRLSASLIANYGYTF. The CDR3 DNA sequence: TGTGCCAGCAGACTTAGTGCCTCCCTGATAGCTAACTATGGCTACACCTTC.

The V and J genes are TRBV5-1 and TRBJ1-1; possibly TRBD1 for D (6 bases). The CDR3 totals 14 residues. V lost 2 bases, J lost 0 bases, and 8 bases lay in between. CDR1 and CDR2 (germline): SGHRS, YFSETQ. CDR3 protein: CASSFRDMNTEAFF. DNA of the CDR3: TGCGCCAGCAGCTTCCGGGACATGAACACTGAAGCTTTCTTT.